This T cell receptor (beta chain) was retrieved from a study of CD8+CD57+ T cells in acquired aplastic anemia. The overall study: Isolated CD4+ and CD8+ cells, once sorted, yielded DNA averaging roughly 3.2 ug.

Genomic DNA, the template, was used for profiling of the TCR beta VDJ and CDR3. TCRdb re-called the reads with MiXCR, one entry per CDR3 protein. Found here are about 180,000 distinct CDR3 sequences, 45% to 50% of them singletons; the top ten hold about 2.9%. The CDR3 length is 14 residues. Trimming cost V 0 bases and J 2 bases, with 6 bases left between them. The germline V gene has CDR1 SGHNT and CDR2 YENEEA. This clonotype was detected many times. What was sequenced was sorted CD4+, CD8+, or CD8+CD57+ T cells (not recorded which) from PBMCs. This TCR derives from a human donor in good health. The chain joins TRBV11-3 to TRBJ2-3; D ambiguous. The CDR3 nucleotides are TGTGCCAGCAGCTTAGACAGGATCACAGATACGCAGTATTTT. It codes for CASSLDRITDTQYF.